This entry is about one TCR beta chain. This clone was found once. The antigen it recognizes is unknown. No qualities accompany the bases; no much larger clone lies one base away. The germline ends are 11 bases apart after V is trimmed by 2 bases and J by 7 bases. Reading from cysteine to phenylalanine, the CDR3 counts 14 amino acids. Just the 42-base CDR3 DNA is kept, in frame starting at base 1. CDR1 and CDR2 (MNHEY, SVGAGI) derive from the germline V gene. The immunoSEQ Assay, a bias-controlled multiplex PCR, was used to amplify TCRbeta CDR3 regions from genomic DNA. In the paper's pipeline: The number of nucleated cells in each sample was estimated by amplification of reference gene primers within the assay. To quantify the absolute abundance of each unique TCRbeta CDR3 rearrangement, sequence reads were collapsed and filtered. For each sample, productive Simpson clonality was calculated by taking the square root of Simpson's diversity index across productive rearrangements. The table comes from immuneACCESS by way of TCRdb, which keeps in-frame sequences with V and J called. Part of the clones is missing from these tables; in studies checked, under half for an unresolved V gene and the rest for unknown reasons. The V and J calls and the clone size are those of that table, but D and trimming were determined from the DNA. Present in this sample are tens of thousands of clones, about nine tenths of which were seen just once. 4.5% to 6.5% of the sample comes from the top ten.

The data were obtained in a study of blood T cell repertoires in COVID-19 (TCRdb year 2020). Regarding the complete study: Samples from collaborators originated in the United States, Italy and Spain and spanned both the acute and convalescent phases of COVID-19. The prospective study material was composed of cDNA or gDNA derived from T cells, B-cell-depleted T cells, or PBMCs. Deeply sampled blood TCRbeta repertoires from subjects exposed to, actively infected with, or recovered from COVID-19 were included in the dataset. The repertoires were released in a freely available public database meant as a resource for research on the immune response to SARS-CoV-2. Samples were obtained from the ongoing ImmuneRACE study (first 160 participants) and from about 1,300 subjects provided by 6 global collaborators. Sample metadata almost always included a de-identified subject ID, COVID-19 status, age in years and sex. Where HLA class I and class II types were available, the types were taken from metadata supplied by the sample provider, not from assay-based typing. Broad study findings and their caveats: The quantity of clinical and demographic metadata differed by source and by participant and was supplied without curation.

In Seattle, one collaborating source enrolled patients while the infection was active and tracked those patients longitudinally over the course of disease. Whole blood was collected in K2EDTA tubes by collaborating institutions according to the institutions' own protocols. For TCRbeta analysis, collaborators shipped samples in one of three forms: frozen whole blood, isolated PBMCs, or DNA extracted from either of those sample types. The clonotype comes from a man in his fifties or sixties with COVID-19, enrolled during active disease. Input material: peripheral blood. Recombination joined TRBV6-5 with TRBJ2-2, with the D segment identity uncertain. At the DNA level, the sequence is TGTGCCAGCAGTTACGGAGAATACGGCGGGGAGCTGTTTTTT. It translates as CASSYGEYGGELFF.